The TCR beta chain described here comes from a study of shared clonotypes between healthy human individuals. This CDR3 has 16 amino acids. Trimming removed 1 base from V and 0 bases from J; junction bases left unmatched: 2. Germline V lookup: CDR1 LNHDA, CDR2 SQIVND (reference sequence). Measured with immunoSEQ multiplex PCR; TCRdb has only the in-frame clones, and not every one. Here the sample spans some 1 million clones, 65% to 75% being singletons. This clone was observed a single time. The receptor was derived from a man aged 18 to 30 in good health. Sequencing used memory CD4+ T cells sorted from blood. Sample subset: CD45RA-negative fraction. This rearrangement joins TRBV19 to TRBJ2-3; 9 nucleotides align to TRBD2. In nucleotides, the CDR3 is TGTGCCAGTAGTATAGGGGGACTAGCTAGCACAGATACGCAGTATTTT. Encoded protein: CASSIGGLASTDTQYF.